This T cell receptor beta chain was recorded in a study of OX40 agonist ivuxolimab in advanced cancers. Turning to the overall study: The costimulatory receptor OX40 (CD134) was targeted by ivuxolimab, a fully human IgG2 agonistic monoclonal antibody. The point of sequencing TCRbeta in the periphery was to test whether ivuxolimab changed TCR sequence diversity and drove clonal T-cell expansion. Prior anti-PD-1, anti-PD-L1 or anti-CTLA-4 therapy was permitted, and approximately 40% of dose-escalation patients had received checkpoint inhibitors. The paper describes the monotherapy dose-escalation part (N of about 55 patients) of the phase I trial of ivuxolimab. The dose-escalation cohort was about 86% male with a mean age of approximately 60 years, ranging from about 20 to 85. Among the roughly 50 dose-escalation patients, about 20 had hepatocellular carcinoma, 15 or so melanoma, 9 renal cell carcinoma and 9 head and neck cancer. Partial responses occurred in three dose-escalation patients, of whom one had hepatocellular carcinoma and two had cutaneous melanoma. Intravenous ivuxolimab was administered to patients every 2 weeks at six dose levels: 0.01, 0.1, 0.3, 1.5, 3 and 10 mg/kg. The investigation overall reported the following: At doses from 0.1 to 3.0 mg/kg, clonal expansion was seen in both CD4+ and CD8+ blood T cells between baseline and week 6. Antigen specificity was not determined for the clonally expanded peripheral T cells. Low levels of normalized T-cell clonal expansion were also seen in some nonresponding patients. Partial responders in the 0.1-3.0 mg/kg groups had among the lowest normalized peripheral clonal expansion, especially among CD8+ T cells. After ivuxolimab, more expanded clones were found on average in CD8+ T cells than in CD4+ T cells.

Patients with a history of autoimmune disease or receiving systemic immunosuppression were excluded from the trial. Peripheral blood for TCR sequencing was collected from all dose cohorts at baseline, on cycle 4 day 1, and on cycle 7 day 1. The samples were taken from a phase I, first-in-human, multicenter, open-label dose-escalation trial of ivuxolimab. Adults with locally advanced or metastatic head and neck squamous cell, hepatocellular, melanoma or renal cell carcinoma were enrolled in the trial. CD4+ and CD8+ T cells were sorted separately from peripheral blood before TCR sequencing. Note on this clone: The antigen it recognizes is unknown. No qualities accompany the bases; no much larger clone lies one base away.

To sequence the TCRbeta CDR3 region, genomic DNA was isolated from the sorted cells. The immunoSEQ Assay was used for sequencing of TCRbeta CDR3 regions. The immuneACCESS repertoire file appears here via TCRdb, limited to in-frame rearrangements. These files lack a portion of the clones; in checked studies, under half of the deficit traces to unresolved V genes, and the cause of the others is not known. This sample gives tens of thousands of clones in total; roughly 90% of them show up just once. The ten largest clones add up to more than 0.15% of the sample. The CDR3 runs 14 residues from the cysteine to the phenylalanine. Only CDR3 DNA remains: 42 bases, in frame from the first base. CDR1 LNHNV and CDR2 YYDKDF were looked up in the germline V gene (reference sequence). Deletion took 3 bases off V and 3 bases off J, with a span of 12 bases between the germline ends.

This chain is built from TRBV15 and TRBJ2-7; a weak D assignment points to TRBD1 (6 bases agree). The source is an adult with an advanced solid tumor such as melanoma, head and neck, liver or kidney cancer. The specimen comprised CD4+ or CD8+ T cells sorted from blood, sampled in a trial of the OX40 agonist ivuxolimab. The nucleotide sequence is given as TGTGCCACCAGCAGGAACAAACAGGGCTACGAGCAGTACTTC. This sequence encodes CATSRNKQGYEQYF.